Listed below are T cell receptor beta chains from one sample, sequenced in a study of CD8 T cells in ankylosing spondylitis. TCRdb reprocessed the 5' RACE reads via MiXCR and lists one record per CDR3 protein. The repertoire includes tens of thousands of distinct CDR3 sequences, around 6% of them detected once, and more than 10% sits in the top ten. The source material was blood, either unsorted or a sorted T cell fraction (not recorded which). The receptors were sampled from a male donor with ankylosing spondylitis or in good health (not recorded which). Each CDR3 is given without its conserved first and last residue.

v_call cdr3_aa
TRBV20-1 SANRGRNEQY
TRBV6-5 ASSYLAATYTEAF
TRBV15 ATSKGTSGSSDTQY
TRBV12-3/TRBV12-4 ASSFQPNTYEQY
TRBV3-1 ASSPSTGGVFNSPLH
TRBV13 ASSSGSRVDTQY
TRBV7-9 ASSPERGLSYNEQF
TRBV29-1 SVEGYNEQF
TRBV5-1 ASSPRTGGDTQY
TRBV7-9 ASSLAQSTDTQY
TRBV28 ASSRGAGNTIY
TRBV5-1 ASSPSGTSGYNEQF
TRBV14 ASSQGVRLAESSYNEQF
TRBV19 ASSTVTRGTQY
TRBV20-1 SARDAEIPTEQF
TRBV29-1 SVGRSLNTEAF
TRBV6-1 ASSPIVSTSSYEQY